This T cell receptor beta chain was obtained from a study of T cells after yellow fever vaccination. Concerning this clonotype itself: Its antigen is currently unknown.

Study-wide findings and caveats: At 95% to 98% for CD4 and approximately 88% for CD8, most primary-vaccination clones showed up again after the booster.

TCRdb itself ran the 5' RACE reads through MiXCR, one entry per CDR3 protein. This sample carries about 310,000 distinct CDR3 sequences, approximately 3.8% of them seen once, and the ten largest clones take about a quarter. The sequences come from PBMCs, collected on the day of the yellow fever booster vaccination. This TCR was recovered from a man between 18 and 35 years old who received the YFV17D yellow fever vaccine.

This chain's CDR3 is CASGASLSQYF. CDR3 nucleotide sequence: TGTGCCAGCGGAGCCTCCCTTTCCCAGTACTTC. The V call is TRBV7-2, the J call TRBJ2-5; unclear D gene. Germline assignment: CDR1 SGHTA and CDR2 FQGNSA. The CDR3 consists of 11 residues. Trimming pared 8 bases from V and 9 bases from J, leaving 13 bases between. The whole variable domain, remainder taken from reference TRBV7-2 and TRBJ2-5, is GAGVSQSPSNKVTEKGKDVELRCDPISGHTALYWYRQSLGQGLEFLIYFQGNSAPDKSGLPSDRFSAERTGGSVSTLTIQRTQQEDSAVYLCASGASLSQYFGPGTRLLVL.